The text below deals with one T cell receptor beta chain. Antigen specificity is unknown. The data stem from a study of cytomegalovirus exposure and HLA in healthy donors. Overall study results and limits: TCR beta chain V- and J-gene trimming was linked, in a later analysis, to a missense variant in DCLRE1C.

The PCR made use of 60 Vbeta and 13 Jbeta primers. Assay: immunoSEQ multiplex PCR; the TCRdb copy retains only in-frame clones and omits some. Of approximately 210,000 clones in the sample, roughly 80% were seen once. Germline V gene lookup returns CDR1 MNHEY and CDR2 SVGAGI. The CDR3 length is 15 residues. The V gene lost 6 bases and the J gene lost 0 bases, with 11 bases spanning the gap. Sequencing was performed on PBMCs. This sequence was found in a young woman in good health and CMV-seropositive. The rearrangement uses TRBV6-5 and TRBJ2-2; weak D call: TRBD2 (5 bases). CDR3 residues: CASSYYGANTGELFF. The CDR3 DNA is TGTGCCAGCAGCTATTACGGGGCGAACACCGGGGAGCTGTTTTTT.